The 20 T cell receptor beta chains below were found in one sample sequenced in a study of blood T cell repertoires in COVID-19. The table came from immunoSEQ multiplex PCR; TCRdb's copy has only in-frame clones and leaves some out. The data show tens of thousands of clones, with 85% to 90% seen just once and around 4% held by the top ten. Sequenced input: peripheral blood. The receptors were sampled from a man between 45 and 60 years old with acute or convalescent COVID-19.

V usage is TRBV27 and J usage is TRBJ1-2; maybe TRBD1 (5 bases). Trimming removed 2 bases at V and 3 bases at J, with 10 bases between. The CDR3 length is 14 residues. Germline V gene sequence: CDR1 MNHEY, CDR2 SMNVEV (reference sequence). The chain's CDR3 is CASSLKAGHYGYTF. The DNA for the CDR3 is TGTGCCAGCAGTTTAAAAGCAGGGCACTATGGCTACACCTTC.

The chain carries TRBV9 and TRBJ1-2; D unresolved. The germline V gene has CDR1 SGDLS and CDR2 YYNGEE. CDR3 length: 15 amino acids. V was pared by 5 bases and J by 1 base, with 15 bases between. The CDR3 loop reads CASRKDGYGNYGYTF. The CDR3 DNA is TGTGCCAGCAGGAAAGACGGGTACGGTAACTATGGCTACACCTTC.

The genes are TRBV13 and TRBJ2-3; TRBD2 aligns across 14 bases. This CDR3 spans 16 amino acids. The germline CDR1 and CDR2 sequences are PRHDT and FYEKMQ (reference sequence). Losses at the gene ends were 6 bases for V and 6 bases for J; bases not matched to a gene: 8. Here the CDR3 DNA reads TGTGCCAGCAGGAGGACTAGCGGGGGGCGACCTGATACGCAGTATTTT. Its protein product is CASRRTSGGRPDTQYF.

This clone was seen just once. This chain connects TRBV27 to TRBJ2-1; possibly TRBD2 for D (6 bases). Trimming cost V 7 bases and J 4 bases, with 14 bases left between them. The CDR3 sequence is 14 residues long. From germline, CDR1 is MNHEY and CDR2 SMNVEV (reference sequence). The CDR3 is CASTSGVGYNEQFF. CDR3 nucleotides: TGTGCCAGCACTTCGGGAGTTGGGTACAATGAGCAGTTCTTC.

This chain connects TRBV18 to TRBJ1-5; D not certain. CDR1 and CDR2 from the germline V gene are KGHSH and LQKENI. There are 19 residues in the CDR3. Trimming took off 1 base at V and 0 bases at J, with 19 bases between the two ends. The CDR3 nucleotides are TGTGCCAGCTCACCACGGGCACCAGGCGCATTTGGTAGCAATCAGCCCCAGCATTTT. Protein product: CASSPRAPGAFGSNQPQHF.

The rearrangement links TRBV14 to TRBJ2-3; D gene unclear. The CDR3 has 12 residues. Germline V gives CDR1 SGHDN, CDR2 FVKESK. V lost 4 bases to trimming and J lost 2 bases, with 4 bases between them. CDR3 nucleotide sequence: TGTGCCAGCAGCCCGTACACAGATACGCAGTATTTT. Protein product: CASSPYTDTQYF.

The chain recombines TRBV19 with TRBJ2-6; TRBD2 is a possible D gene (6 bases). The V gene's germline CDR1 is LNHDA and CDR2 SQIVND (reference sequence). The V and J ends lost 8 bases and 0 bases respectively, with 8 bases between them. The CDR3 is 14 amino acids. Written as DNA, the CDR3 is TGTGCCAGTGCGCGGGGCTCTGGGGCCAACGTCCTGACTTTC. Protein product: CASARGSGANVLTF.

The J gene is TRBJ1-1, the V gene TRBV6-2 or TRBV6-3; TRBD1 matches 9 bases. This CDR3 has 13 residues. Germline CDR1 MNHEY, CDR2 SVGEGT. V was pared by 4 bases and J by 7 bases, with 4 bases of the junction left unmatched. CDR3 in amino acids: CASSSWTGDEAFF. The CDR3 nucleotides are TGTGCCAGCAGTTCCTGGACAGGGGATGAAGCTTTCTTT.

The chain couples TRBV6-6 to TRBJ1-6, with D unresolved. From germline, CDR1 is MNHNY and CDR2 SVGAGI (reference sequence). This CDR3 has 14 residues. V lost 0 bases and J lost 8, with 8 bases in between. In nucleotides, the CDR3 is TGTGCCAGCAGTTACTCGAGCGGAGATTCACCCCTCCACTTT. It yields the protein CASSYSSGDSPLHF.

This sequence joins TRBV5-1 and TRBJ1-1; D unclear. The germline V gene encodes CDR1 SGHRS and CDR2 YFSETQ. The CDR3 is 15 amino acids. The V and J ends lost 4 bases and 6 bases respectively, with 19 bases between them. As DNA, the CDR3 is TGCGCCAGCAGCACTGGGCAGGCGGGGTTTTCTGAAGCTTTCTTT. Translation: CASSTGQAGFSEAFF. Looking up the rest from reference TRBV5-1 and TRBJ1-1 gives the full variable domain: KAGVTQTPRYLIKTRGQQVTLSCSPISGHRSVSWYQQTPGQGLQFLFEYFSETQRNKGNFPGRFSGRQFSNSRSEMNVSTLELGDSALYLCASSTGQAGFSEAFFGQGTRLTVV.

The chain has TRBV3-1 (or the pseudogene TRBV3-2) and TRBJ2-2; the D is unclear. Germline V lookup: CDR1 LGHDT, CDR2 YNNKEL (reference sequence). The CDR3 covers 13 residues. Trimming shortened V by 8 bases and J by 3 bases, and 10 bases separated the two germline ends. CDR3 protein: CASGDQYTGELFF. The DNA of the CDR3 is TGTGCCAGCGGAGACCAATACACCGGGGAGCTGTTTTTT.

The chain is built from TRBV30 and TRBJ1-4; 10 nucleotides match TRBD1. Germline lookup yields CDR1 GTSNPN and CDR2 SVGIG (reference sequence). The CDR3 contains 15 residues. The ends lost 2 bases at V and 6 bases at J; junction bases unmatched: 6. The CDR3 reads CAWSSLGTGDEKLFF. In nucleotides, the CDR3 is TGTGCCTGGAGTTCCCTCGGGACAGGGGATGAAAAACTGTTTTTT.

The rearrangement joins TRBV19 to TRBJ1-5, with D uncertain. The CDR3 runs 14 residues. V was clipped by 9 bases and J by 1 base, with 13 bases between them. In germline, CDR1 is LNHDA, CDR2 SQIVND (reference sequence). CDR3: CASKQRSSNQPQHF. The CDR3 nucleotides read TGTGCCAGCAAACAGAGATCCAGCAATCAGCCCCAGCATTTT.

The chain uses TRBV11-3 and TRBJ2-1; the D gene is possibly TRBD2 (5 bases). The CDR3 has 16 amino acids. Germline-derived CDR1 and CDR2 are SGHNT and YENEEA. V was pared by 3 bases and J by 9 bases, with 21 bases between. CDR3 sequence reads: CASSFGEGLGYFEQFF. DNA for the CDR3: TGTGCCAGCAGCTTTGGTGAGGGCCTGGGGTACTTTGAGCAGTTCTTC.

The V and J genes are TRBV7-3 and TRBJ2-2, with 10 bases fitting TRBD2. The ends lost 1 base at V and 3 bases at J; junction bases unmatched: 14. The CDR3 runs 20 residues. The germline CDR1 and CDR2 sequences are SGHTA and FQGTGA. CDR3 sequence (DNA): TGTGCCAGCAGCTTAATCGGAGTCGAGCGGGAGGGCCTGTACACCGGGGAGCTGTTTTTT. It is translated as CASSLIGVEREGLYTGELFF.

This clone has a single count. The gene calls are TRBV11-3 and TRBJ2-1; 8 positions agree with TRBD2. This CDR3 is built from 15 residues. V lost 5 bases, J lost 3 bases, and 6 bases stayed unmatched. Germline-derived CDR1 and CDR2 are SGHNT and YENEEA. The CDR3 is CASSLTGGGYNEQFF. The CDR3 DNA is TGTGCCAGCAGCCTGACCGGGGGGGGCTACAATGAGCAGTTCTTC.

The DNA of the CDR3 is TGTGCCAGCAGTGGCGGGACTCCAGATACGCAGTATTTT. This gives the protein CASSGGTPDTQYF. The V and J genes are TRBV2 and TRBJ2-3, with a weak D call TRBD2 (6 bases). The CDR3 consists of 13 residues. Germline CDR1 SNHLY, CDR2 FYNNEI. V was cut by 4 bases and J by 4 bases, with 9 bases left in between.

The chain recombines TRBV27 with TRBJ2-5; 7 nucleotides align to TRBD1. V was pared by 4 bases and J by 4 bases, with 0 bases of the junction left unmatched. The CDR3 has 12 residues. CDR1 MNHEY and CDR2 SMNVEV come from the germline V gene (reference sequence). CDR3 sequence reads: CASSYRGETQYF. The DNA for the CDR3 is TGTGCCAGCAGTTACAGGGGAGAGACCCAGTACTTC.

The chain is built from TRBV19 and TRBJ1-2; TRBD1 aligns across 7 bases. With 8 bases clipped from V and 6 bases from J, the junction kept 9 bases outside the gene matches. The CDR3 runs 13 residues. Germline V CDR1 and CDR2: LNHDA, SQIVND (reference sequence). In DNA, the CDR3 is TGTGCCAGTTCGGACAGGCTGAAGGATGGCTACACCTTC. This translates into CASSDRLKDGYTF.

For this clone: Sequence at one end of the junction differs from germline and may be a read error. The sample has other DNA sequences that encode this CDR3 too. The rearrangement joins TRBV15 to TRBJ1-4; D is uncertain. In germline, CDR1 is LNHNV, CDR2 YYDKDF (reference sequence). The CDR3 runs to 15 residues. The CDR3: CATSRDRGSNEKLFF. CDR3 nucleotides: TGTGCCACCAGCAGAGACCGGGGATCCAATGAAAAGCTGTTTTTT.